This TCR beta chain was identified in a study of blood T cell repertoires in COVID-19. In the study overall: Acute and convalescent COVID-19 specimens originated in the United States, Italy and Spain. In each case, the material was cDNA or gDNA derived from T cells, B-cell-depleted T cells, or PBMCs.

As processed by the authors: Amplification of reference gene primers provided the estimated nucleated cell counts. This table comes from immunoSEQ multiplex PCR, and its TCRdb copy is limited to in-frame clones, with some not included. V, J and clone size are those of that table, while D and trimming were read from the DNA. Of a few hundred thousand clones detected, over 75% appear once; the ten largest clones hold over 2%. The sample taken for sequencing was peripheral blood. The source is a woman aged 50 to 60 with acute or convalescent COVID-19.

The CDR3 loop is CASMKQGGGGYTF. The CDR3 DNA reads TGTGCCAGCATGAAACAGGGGGGCGGAGGCTACACCTTC. The chain recombines TRBV28 with TRBJ1-2, with 8 bases matching TRBD1. Trimming took 7 bases from V and 8 from J; bases not matched to a gene: 9. This CDR3 spans 13 amino acids. Germline-derived CDR1 and CDR2 are MDHEN and SYDVKM.